Listed below are T cell receptor beta chains from one sample, sequenced in a study of identical twins. MiXCR, run by TCRdb on the 5' RACE reads, gives a single entry per CDR3 protein. Among around 240,000 distinct CDR3 sequences, roughly 7% were seen once, and the ten largest hold 3% to 4.5%. The same data also went into a second study, on yellow fever vaccine responses in identical twins.

Sequenced material: memory (CD45RO+) T cells sorted from blood. These receptors came from a woman between 18 and 29 years old in good health. Each CDR3 is given with its conserved first and last residue. The D gene is left open where the match is weak. Where a row states a size, it is once, few, many or the class of an expanded clone; other rows omit it.

.	TRBJ2-2	few	TRBV18	TGTGCCAGCTCACCCCGGGCCACCGGGGAGCTGTTTTTT	CASSPRATGELFF
.	TRBJ1-5	many	TRBV6-2/TRBV6-3	TGTGCCAGCAGTAAAACAGGGCTATATAGCAATCAGCCCCAGCATTTT	CASSKTGLYSNQPQHF
.	TRBJ2-1	.	TRBV12-3/TRBV12-4	TGTGCCAGCAGTGCGGCGGGGGCGCAAAATGAGCAGTTCTTC	CASSAAGAQNEQFF
TRBD1	TRBJ2-5	many	TRBV4-1	TGCGCCAGCAGCCAGACGACAGGGCGGCAAGAGACCCAGTACTTC	CASSQTTGRQETQYF
TRBD1	TRBJ2-2	many	TRBV7-9	TGTGCCACGTCTTGGGGACAGGGTACCCTCGCCGGGGAGCTGTTTTTT	CATSWGQGTLAGELFF
.	TRBJ1-6	.	TRBV6-5	TGTGCCAGCAGTTACTCGACTCTAGGGAATTCACCCCTCCACTTT	CASSYSTLGNSPLHF
.	TRBJ1-1	.	TRBV6-1	TGTGCCAGCAGTGAATTGGTCGGTCCGAACACTGAAGCTTTCTTT	CASSELVGPNTEAFF
.	TRBJ1-2	few	TRBV2	TGTGCCAGCAGTGGGGGGAGCTATGGCTACACCTTC	CASSGGSYGYTF
TRBD1	TRBJ2-4	many	TRBV5-1	TGCGCCAGCAGCCCCGGGACAGCCGGAAAAAACATTCAGTACTTC	CASSPGTAGKNIQYF
TRBD1	TRBJ1-1	.	TRBV5-1	TGCGCCAGCAGCTTGGGGGACAGGGTCATGAACACTGAAGCTTTCTTT	CASSLGDRVMNTEAFF
TRBD1	TRBJ2-1	few	TRBV6-4	TGTGCCAGCAGTGATGGCCGGGACAGTACAAGTGAGCAGTTCTTC	CASSDGRDSTSEQFF
.	TRBJ2-1	few	TRBV6-1	TGTGCCAGCACCTCGACTGATTCCTACAATGAGCAGTTCTTC	CASTSTDSYNEQFF
TRBD1	TRBJ2-3	many	TRBV5-1	TGCGCCAGCAGCTTGGGCCGGGACAGACTCACAGATACGCAGTATTTT	CASSLGRDRLTDTQYF
TRBD2	TRBJ2-1	.	TRBV3-1	TGTGCCAGCAGCCAAATACTAGCGGGAAATGAGCAGTTCTTC	CASSQILAGNEQFF
TRBD2	TRBJ2-1	.	TRBV12-3/TRBV12-4	TGTGCCAGCAGCCAGGCCCGGGGCGTCGGGAGGTCCTACAATGAGCAGTTCTTC	CASSQARGVGRSYNEQFF
TRBD2	TRBJ2-3	.	TRBV11-3	TGTGCCAGCAGCGGCCGGGACTACCACACAGATACGCAGTATTTT	CASSGRDYHTDTQYF
.	TRBJ2-7	few	TRBV7-6	TGTGCCAGCAGCGCCTCGAGCCCCTCCTACGAGCAGTACTTC	CASSASSPSYEQYF
TRBD2	TRBJ2-3	few	TRBV2	TGTGCCAGCAGTTCAACTAGCGGGGAGCGCACAGATACGCAGTATTTT	CASSSTSGERTDTQYF
.	TRBJ1-6	few	TRBV20-1	TGCAGTGCACGGACAGCCGCAGGCCATAATTCACCCCTCCACTTT	CSARTAAGHNSPLHF
TRBD1	TRBJ2-7	many	TRBV28	TGTGCCAGCAGTTTAGGACAGGGGTGGTACGAGCAGTACTTC	CASSLGQGWYEQYF
TRBD1	TRBJ2-5	.	TRBV11-2	TGTGCCAGCAGCCCTACCCCAACAGGGGGCGCGAAGACCCAGTACTTC	CASSPTPTGGAKTQYF
.	TRBJ1-1	few	TRBV6-1	TGTGCCAGCAGACAGGGTATAATCACTGAAGCTTTCTTT	CASRQGIITEAFF
.	TRBJ1-5	.	TRBV28	TGTGCCAGCAGTTTATTTGGGTACAATCAGCCCCAGCATTTT	CASSLFGYNQPQHF
TRBD2	TRBJ2-2	many	TRBV4-1	TGCGCCAGCAGCCAAGATCCGGGACTAGCGGGATTGAACACCGGGGAGCTGTTTTTT	CASSQDPGLAGLNTGELFF
.	TRBJ2-2	few	TRBV6-4	TGTGCCAGCAGTTTAAAGGAAACCGGGGAGCTGTTTTTT	CASSLKETGELFF
.	TRBJ2-2	.	TRBV20-1	TGCAGTGCTAGAGATCTCGGCAGTGAGAACACCGGGGAGCTGTTTTTT	CSARDLGSENTGELFF
.	TRBJ2-1	.	TRBV24-1	TGTGCCACCCAGGGCGCGATCTACAATGAGCAGTTCTTC	CATQGAIYNEQFF
.	TRBJ2-1	.	TRBV28	TGTGCCAGCACCCGAGTCGGCCAGGGACCCTACAATGAGCAGTTCTTC	CASTRVGQGPYNEQFF
.	TRBJ2-1	many	TRBV4-1	TGCGCCAGCAGCCAGGCCGGCTTAAGCTCCTACAATGAGCAGTTCTTC	CASSQAGLSSYNEQFF
.	TRBJ1-1	many	TRBV3-1	TGTGCCAGCAGCCAAGATCGGACGATATCGAACACTGAAGCTTTCTTT	CASSQDRTISNTEAFF
.	TRBJ2-7	many	TRBV6-1	TGTGCCAGCAGTGAATACGGGACTTCCACCTACGAGCAGTACTTC	CASSEYGTSTYEQYF
TRBD2	TRBJ2-3	.	TRBV11-2	TGTGCCAGCAGACCGAGGGGCGGGAGCTTCACAGATACGCAGTATTTT	CASRPRGGSFTDTQYF
TRBD2	TRBJ2-7	.	TRBV20-1	TGCAGTGCTAGGGGACTAGCGGGTGGCGGAGATAGCTACGAGCAGTACTTC	CSARGLAGGGDSYEQYF
.	TRBJ1-5	.	TRBV28	TGTGCCAGCAGTTTATCTGCAGGAGATCAGCCCCAGCATTTT	CASSLSAGDQPQHF
TRBD1	TRBJ2-5	few	TRBV20-1	TGCAGTGCTACCAGACAGGGCTGGGGCGGGTACCAAGAGACCCAGTACTTC	CSATRQGWGGYQETQYF
.	TRBJ2-5	.	TRBV20-1	TGCAGTGTTTGGGATGGGGCAGGACAAGAGACCCAGTACTTC	CSVWDGAGQETQYF
.	TRBJ2-1	many	TRBV24-1	TGTGCCACCAGTGCGGGTAGCTCCTACAATGAGCAGTTCTTC	CATSAGSSYNEQFF
.	TRBJ1-2	.	TRBV7-9	TGTGCCAGCAGCCAAAAAAGCCTTCATGGCTACACCTTC	CASSQKSLHGYTF
TRBD2	TRBJ2-4	.	TRBV11-2	TGTGCCAGCAGCTTAGAAAGACTAGCGGGAGGCCTTCAGTACTTC	CASSLERLAGGLQYF
.	TRBJ1-1	many	TRBV12-3/TRBV12-4	TGTGCCAGCAGTTTTAACAGGGTGAACACTGAAGCTTTCTTT	CASSFNRVNTEAFF
.	TRBJ1-1	.	TRBV11-2	TGTGCCAGCAGCGGTGAGGGGGGTCCTGAAGCTTTCTTT	CASSGEGGPEAFF
.	TRBJ2-7	few	TRBV3-1	TGTGCCAGCAGCCACCAGGGACACTTGGGCCACGAGCAGTACTTC	CASSHQGHLGHEQYF
TRBD1	TRBJ1-2	few	TRBV6-2/TRBV6-3	TGTGCCAGCAGGGGGACAGGGGCTTCTGGCTACACCTTC	CASRGTGASGYTF
TRBD1	TRBJ2-3	many	TRBV28	TGTGCCAGCAGCACCGGGACAGGGGCTACCCGCACAGATACGCAGTATTTT	CASSTGTGATRTDTQYF
.	TRBJ1-2	many	TRBV5-6	TGTGCCAGCAGCTTGCCGACTGGTCCAGGCAGAGCTAACTATGGCTACACCTTC	CASSLPTGPGRANYGYTF
.	TRBJ1-5	few	TRBV12-3/TRBV12-4	TGTGCCAGCAGGGGACGGAGCAATCAGCCCCAGCATTTT	CASRGRSNQPQHF
TRBD2	TRBJ2-1	few	TRBV15	TGTGCCACCAGCCGGGACTATGTCAATGAGCAGTTCTTC	CATSRDYVNEQFF
TRBD2	TRBJ2-1	few	TRBV27	TGTGCCAGCAGTTTATTCTCCCCCCACGGGACTAGCGGGGCCAGCTCCTACAATGAGCAGTTCTTC	CASSLFSPHGTSGASSYNEQFF
.	TRBJ2-4	few	TRBV6-1	TGTGCCAGCAGTGACCGGGTAGCCAAAAACATTCAGTACTTC	CASSDRVAKNIQYF